This TCR beta chain was sequenced during a study of shared clonotypes between healthy human individuals. General study points: Researchers found naive subsets generally carried larger estimated richness than memory subsets. Shared clonotypes: approximately 5.3% naive CD4, approximately 3.4% naive CD8, roughly 2.2% memory CD4, 0.4% to 0.45% memory CD8.

A word on this clone: Its antigen is as yet unknown.

Libraries were prepared by immunoSEQ multiplex PCR; TCRdb keeps only in-frame clonotypes and omits some of them. The top ten hold 0.6% to 0.7% of the sample, which has about 1.1 million clones, 75% to 85% seen once. Germline CDR1 and CDR2: SGHRS and YFSETQ. V was shortened by 3 bases and J by 0 bases, with 13 bases between the two germline ends. CDR3 size: 16 residues. The V gene is TRBV5-1, the J gene TRBJ2-1; D may be TRBD2 (5 bases). The clonotype comes from a man aged 18-30 years in good health. Some clones in this sample may be carry-over from other donors' samples. Material for sequencing was memory CD4+ T cells from PBMCs. The subset denotes: CD45RA-negative fraction. CDR3 protein: CASSYQAGSSYNEQFF. The DNA of the CDR3 is TGCGCCAGCAGCTATCAGGCTGGGAGCTCCTACAATGAGCAGTTCTTC.